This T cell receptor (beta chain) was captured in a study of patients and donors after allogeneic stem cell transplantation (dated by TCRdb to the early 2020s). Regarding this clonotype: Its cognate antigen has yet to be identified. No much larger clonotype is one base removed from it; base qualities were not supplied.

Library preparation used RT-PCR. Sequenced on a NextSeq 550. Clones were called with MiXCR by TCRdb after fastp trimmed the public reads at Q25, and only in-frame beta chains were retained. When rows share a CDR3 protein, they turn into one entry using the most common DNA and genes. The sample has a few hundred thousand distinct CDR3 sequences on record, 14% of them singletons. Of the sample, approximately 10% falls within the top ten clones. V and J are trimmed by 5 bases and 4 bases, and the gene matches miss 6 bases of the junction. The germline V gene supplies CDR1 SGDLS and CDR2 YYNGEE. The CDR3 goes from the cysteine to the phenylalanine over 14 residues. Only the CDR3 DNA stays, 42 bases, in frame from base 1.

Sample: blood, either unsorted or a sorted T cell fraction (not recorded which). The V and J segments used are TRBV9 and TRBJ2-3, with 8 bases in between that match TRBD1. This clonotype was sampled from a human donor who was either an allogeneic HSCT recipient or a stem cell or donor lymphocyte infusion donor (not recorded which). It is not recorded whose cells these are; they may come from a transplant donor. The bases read TGTGCCAGCAGTGCAGGGGGCGTCTCAGATACGCAGTATTTT. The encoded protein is CASSAGGVSDTQYF.